The TCR beta chain under discussion was sequenced for a study of molecular identifiers for immune sequencing clone quantification. The study's findings and limits: For effector cells, clones above 20 RNA copies held over 97% of molecules; for naive cells, under 1%. Investigators reportedly could detect spiked Jurkat TCR RNA from one cell among about a million naive cells.

With regard to this clonotype: As yet, its antigen is unknown.

Library preparation followed earlier protocols using designated TCR primers. TCRdb independently ran MiXCR on the PCR reads; one entry per CDR3 protein. The table lists some 320,000 distinct CDR3 sequences, about 21% of them singletons, with approximately 0.85% in the top ten. Trimming removed 4 bases from V and 1 base from J, with 17 bases in between. Per germline, CDR1 LNHDA and CDR2 SQIVND (reference sequence). The length of the CDR3 is 17 residues. The chain employs TRBV19 and TRBJ2-4, with D hard to call. The sequenced sample was naive CD8+ T cells from blood, with Jurkat cell RNA spiked in. Subset given: FACS-sorted CD8+CD4-CCR7+CD45RA+ naive T cells. The TCR sequence derives from a human donor in good health. Some libraries in this study had Jurkat cell RNA spiked in. For the CDR3, the DNA is TGTGCCAGTAGTACCCAGGAACAACTATTCGCCAAAAACATTCAGTACTTC. Protein product: CASSTQEQLFAKNIQYF. The whole variable domain, filled in from reference TRBV19 and TRBJ2-4, reads DGGITQSPKYLFRKEGQNVTLSCEQNLNHDAMYWYRQDPGQGLRLIYYSQIVNDFQKGDIAEGYSVSREKKESFPLTVTSAQKNPTAFYLCASSTQEQLFAKNIQYFGAGTRLSVL.